These 30 T cell receptor beta chains were sequenced from one sample in a study of control samples from healthy donors and cancer patients (dated by TCRdb to the early 2020s). Library method: the immunoSEQ multiplex PCR assay. As stored in TCRdb, this immuneACCESS dataset retains in-frame rearrangements with V and J assigned. A fraction of the clones does not appear; measured against another copy, unresolved V genes explain less than half of the discrepancy, and the remainder lacks a known reason. The sample table contains roughly 120,000 clones; only one count was recorded for 80% to 90% of them. The ten top clones hold 1.1% of the sample. Sequencing was performed on PBMCs. The receptors were sampled from a woman in her 50s with colorectal cancer.

The chain joins TRBV6-6 to TRBJ1-1; 9 nucleotides align to TRBD1. This CDR3 contains 14 residues. Germline-derived CDR1 and CDR2 are MNHNY and SVGAGI (reference sequence). With 8 bases clipped from V and 0 bases from J, the junction kept 4 bases outside the gene matches. The chain's CDR3 is CASGRDRVNTEAFF. The CDR3 bases are TGTGCCAGCGGCCGGGACAGGGTGAACACTGAAGCTTTCTTT.

This chain uses TRBV18 with TRBJ1-1; TRBD1 is a possible D gene (6 bases). V shed 6 bases and J shed 4 bases, with 21 bases lying between them. CDR3 size: 16 residues. Germline V gene sequence: CDR1 KGHSH, CDR2 LQKENI. The CDR3 reads CASSAMTGHRGTEAFF. The CDR3 DNA reads TGTGCCAGCTCGGCAATGACAGGCCACCGGGGCACTGAAGCTTTCTTT.

This chain links TRBV5-1 with TRBJ2-2; a possible D gene is TRBD2 (5 bases). Germline V gene data show CDR1 as SGHRS and CDR2 as YFSETQ. The V end was cut by 2 bases, the J end by 2 bases, with 10 bases between. This CDR3 has 15 amino acids. The DNA for the CDR3 is TGCGCCAGCAGCTTTGCGGGCCAAAACACCGGGGAGCTGTTTTTT. As protein: CASSFAGQNTGELFF.

V is TRBV5-5 and J is TRBJ1-4; D might be TRBD1 (5 bases). This CDR3 region has 14 residues. The V end was cut by 4 bases, the J end by 2 bases, with 9 bases between. Germline V gene data show CDR1 as SGHKS and CDR2 as YYEKEE (reference sequence). CDR3 coding DNA: TGTGCCAGCAGCCCCAGGGTCACTAATGAAAAACTGTTTTTT. It encodes CASSPRVTNEKLFF. Variable domain in full (rest from reference TRBV5-5 and TRBJ1-4): DAGVTQSPTHLIKTRGQQVTLRCSPISGHKSVSWYQQVLGQGPQFIFQYYEKEERGRGNFPDRFSARQFPNYSSELNVNALLLGDSALYLCASSPRVTNEKLFFGSGTQLSVL.

This chain uses TRBV6-5 with TRBJ1-6; no definite D call. V was clipped by 6 bases and J by 5 bases, with 14 bases between them. The CDR3 extends over 15 amino acids. The V gene's germline CDR1 is MNHEY and CDR2 SVGAGI. The CDR3 spells CASRIERGDNSPLHF. The CDR3 DNA sequence: TGTGCCAGCAGGATAGAGCGAGGCGATAATTCACCCCTCCACTTT.

The rearrangement joins TRBV3-1 (or the pseudogene TRBV3-2) to TRBJ2-7; the D is unclear. The CDR3 consists of 16 residues. The V and J ends lost 4 bases and 5 bases respectively, with 21 bases between them. The V gene's germline CDR1 is LGHDT and CDR2 YNNKEL (reference sequence). This CDR3 reads CASSRTIWEASHEQYF. DNA of the CDR3: TGTGCCAGCAGCCGCACAATCTGGGAAGCGTCCCACGAGCAGTACTTC.

This clone appeared a single time. This rearrangement joins TRBV6-6 to TRBJ1-1, with D hard to call. This CDR3 has 14 amino acids. Germline loops: CDR1 MNHNY, CDR2 SVGAGI (reference sequence). Between the trimmed V and J ends, which lost 0 bases and 6 bases, there was a span of 11 bases. The CDR3 DNA sequence: TGTGCCAGCAGTTACTCGGAGGGTATCGCTGAAGCTTTCTTT. Protein product: CASSYSEGIAEAFF.

This clone has only one observation. CDR3 sequence (DNA): TGTGCCTGCGGGGCCAGGGGGCGGGCCGGGGAGCTGTTTTTT. Protein sequence: CACGARGRAGELFF. This chain connects TRBV5-4 to TRBJ2-2; 8 positions agree with TRBD1. Trimming at V came to 10 bases and at J to 6 bases, leaving 11 bases not matched to a gene. Germline lookup yields CDR1 SGHNT and CDR2 YYREEE (reference sequence). This CDR3 contains 14 residues.

The V call is TRBV15, the J call TRBJ1-4; TRBD1 matches at 7 bases. V dropped 1 base and J dropped 8; count of bases not matched to a gene: 7. CDR1 and CDR2 from the germline V gene are LNHNV and YYDKDF (reference sequence). The CDR3 consists of 15 residues. The CDR3 region has the DNA TGTGCCACCAGCAGAGGTACAGGGGAGGGGGAAAAACTGTTTTTT. It encodes CATSRGTGEGEKLFF.

V usage is TRBV5-1 and J usage is TRBJ2-7; D is possibly TRBD2 (6 bases). This CDR3 spans 14 amino acids. Germline V gene sequence: CDR1 SGHRS, CDR2 YFSETQ. V gave up 2 bases and J gave up 6 bases, with 15 bases separating them. As DNA, the CDR3 is TGCGCCAGCAGCTTAATTGGGGGAGGTCGCGAGCAGTACTTC. As protein: CASSLIGGGREQYF.

The rearrangement joins TRBV5-1 to TRBJ2-5; 7 bases match TRBD1. The CDR3 is 16 amino acids. Germline CDR1 SGHRS, CDR2 YFSETQ. The trim removed 3 bases at V and 5 bases at J, leaving 13 bases unmatched. CDR3 residues: CASSSLRDSKWETQYF. CDR3 in DNA: TGCGCCAGCAGCTCTCTCCGGGACAGCAAGTGGGAGACCCAGTACTTC. Variable domain in full (rest from reference TRBV5-1 and TRBJ2-5): KAGVTQTPRYLIKTRGQQVTLSCSPISGHRSVSWYQQTPGQGLQFLFEYFSETQRNKGNFPGRFSGRQFSNSRSEMNVSTLELGDSALYLCASSSLRDSKWETQYFGPGTRLLVL.

V is TRBV19 and J is TRBJ2-6; D not resolved. The CDR3 covers 14 residues. Germline V gives CDR1 LNHDA, CDR2 SQIVND (reference sequence). V was clipped by 4 bases and J by 0 bases, with 4 bases between them. CDR3 protein: CASSTASGANVLTF. CDR3 bases: TGTGCCAGTAGTACAGCCTCTGGGGCCAACGTCCTGACTTTC.

This clone occurred many times. This chain links TRBV7-8 with TRBJ2-3, with 10 positions matching TRBD1. The germline gives CDR1 SGHVS, CDR2 FQNEAQ. CDR3 length: 16 amino acids. The J segment lost 3 bases and the V segment lost 5 bases, leaving 8 bases of the junction unmatched. In DNA, the CDR3 is TGTGCCAGCAGCGAGAGGGACAGGGGAGGGACAGATACGCAGTATTTT. This gives the protein CASSERDRGGTDTQYF.

The genes are TRBV19 and TRBJ2-1; 7 bases match TRBD1. After removal of 6 bases from V and 2 bases from J, the junction contained 10 bases not matched to a gene. This CDR3 region has 16 residues. The germline V gene has CDR1 LNHDA and CDR2 SQIVND (reference sequence). The CDR3 is CASRITTGPTYNEQFF. As DNA, the CDR3 is TGTGCCAGTAGGATTACGACAGGGCCCACCTACAATGAGCAGTTCTTC.

This chain joins TRBV7-2 and TRBJ2-7, with a tentative D call TRBD1 (6 bases). In germline, CDR1 is SGHTA, CDR2 FQGNSA. V was shortened by 7 bases and J by 2 bases, with 12 bases between the two germline ends. The CDR3 has 13 residues. CDR3 loop: CASNNRETYEQYF. The CDR3 bases are TGTGCCAGCAACAACAGGGAAACCTACGAGCAGTACTTC.

The chain links TRBV2 to TRBJ1-1; no clear D gene. Germline V CDR1 and CDR2: SNHLY, FYNNEI. CDR3 length: 14 amino acids. V lost 4 bases, J lost 4 bases, and 13 bases lay in between. The CDR3 here is CASSGRRRVTEAFF. DNA for the CDR3: TGTGCCAGCAGTGGTAGGAGGCGAGTCACTGAAGCTTTCTTT.

The V call is TRBV7-9, the J call TRBJ1-2, with D uncertain. Trimming shortened V by 4 bases and J by 3 bases, and 6 bases separated the two germline ends. CDR1 and CDR2 from the germline V gene are SEHNR and FQNEAQ (reference sequence). The CDR3 consists of 12 residues. For the CDR3, the DNA is TGTGCCAGCAGCTGGGGAGACTATGGCTACACCTTC. Protein product: CASSWGDYGYTF. Full variable domain (missing parts from reference TRBV7-9 and TRBJ1-2): DTGVSQNPRHKITKRGQNVTFRCDPISEHNRLYWYRQTLGQGPEFLTYFQNEAQLEKSRLLSDRFSAERPKGSFSTLEIQRTEQGDSAMYLCASSWGDYGYTFGSGTRLTVV.

The V call is TRBV7-2, the J call TRBJ2-7, with TRBD1 as a possible D gene (5 bases). The length of the CDR3 is 15 residues. Germline CDR1 is SGHTA and CDR2 is FQGNSA. V lost 5 bases, J lost 4 bases, and 18 bases lay in between. CDR3 residues: CASSKDSLGSYEQYF. The CDR3 region has the DNA TGTGCCAGCAGCAAAGACAGCCTGGGTTCATACGAGCAGTACTTC.

CDR3 DNA: TGTGCCTCGAACCCCGGGACGGAGAACACTGAAGCTTTCTTT. The encoded protein is CASNPGTENTEAFF. The chain links TRBV19 to TRBJ1-1; TRBD1 is a possible D gene (5 bases). CDR1 is LNHDA and CDR2 is SQIVND in the germline V gene (reference sequence). The CDR3 is 14 residues long. The V gene lost 11 bases and the J gene lost 1 base, with 17 bases spanning the gap. Based on the CDR3 plus reference TRBV19 and TRBJ1-1, the full variable domain is DGGITQSPKYLFRKEGQNVTLSCEQNLNHDAMYWYRQDPGQGLRLIYYSQIVNDFQKGDIAEGYSVSREKKESFPLTVTSAQKNPTAFYLCASNPGTENTEAFFGQGTRLTVV.

Of note for this clone: The identical CDR3 is also encoded by other nucleotide sequences in the sample. V gene TRBV5-1 combines with J gene TRBJ1-5; D is ambiguous. V gave up 2 bases and J gave up 0 bases, with 3 bases separating them. In germline, CDR1 is SGHRS, CDR2 YFSETQ. The CDR3 consists of 13 residues. CDR3 sequence reads: CASSFSSNQPQHF. The CDR3, as DNA: TGCGCCAGCAGCTTCAGTAGCAATCAGCCCCAGCATTTT. Full variable domain (outside the CDR3, taken from reference TRBV5-1 and TRBJ1-5): KAGVTQTPRYLIKTRGQQVTLSCSPISGHRSVSWYQQTPGQGLQFLFEYFSETQRNKGNFPGRFSGRQFSNSRSEMNVSTLELGDSALYLCASSFSSNQPQHFGDGTRLSIL.

This chain connects TRBV7-2 to TRBJ2-5; either TRBD1 or TRBD2 may supply D (5 bases each). In germline, CDR1 is SGHTA, CDR2 FQGNSA. CDR3 length equals 13 residues. Trimming stripped 7 bases from V and 7 bases from J, with 16 bases between. The CDR3 region has the DNA TGTGCCAGCAACCAGGGCGCTGAGGGGACCCAGTACTTC. Protein: CASNQGAEGTQYF.

J is TRBJ1-1 and V is TRBV27, with D possibly TRBD1 on 5 matching bases. V lost 5 bases and J lost 6, with 16 bases in between. Germline CDR1 and CDR2: MNHEY and SMNVEV (reference sequence). The CDR3 runs to 14 residues. As DNA, the CDR3 is TGTGCCAGCAGTAGCCCCGGGACCCCGCCTGAAGCTTTCTTT. This encodes CASSSPGTPPEAFF.

This sequence joins TRBV5-5 and TRBJ1-1; tentative D call: TRBD1 (6 bases). Trimming removed 4 bases at V and 6 bases at J, with 19 bases between. The germline V gene has CDR1 SGHKS and CDR2 YYEKEE (reference sequence). The CDR3 has 15 residues. The CDR3 reads CASSKLDQGTSEAFF. For the CDR3, the DNA is TGTGCCAGCAGCAAATTAGACCAGGGGACCTCTGAAGCTTTCTTT.

V is TRBV3-1 (or the pseudogene TRBV3-2) and J is TRBJ2-5, with D hard to call. Germline lookup yields CDR1 LGHDT and CDR2 YNNKEL (reference sequence). Trimming stripped 3 bases from V and 0 bases from J, with 5 bases between. This CDR3 spans 13 amino acids. CDR3 amino acids: CASSQTNQETQYF. The CDR3 nucleotides are TGTGCCAGCAGCCAGACCAACCAAGAGACCCAGTACTTC.

The chain has TRBV30 and TRBJ2-5; TRBD2 matches at 16 bases. V shed 1 base, J shed 5 bases, and the junction held 1 base outside the gene matches. Germline CDR1 and CDR2: GTSNPN and SVGIG (reference sequence). The CDR3 has 15 amino acids. The CDR3 coding sequence is TGTGCCTGGAGTGGGGGACTAGCGGGAGGGGAGACCCAGTACTTC. This encodes CAWSGGLAGGETQYF.

CDR3 in amino acids: CAWKPQGGMNYGYTF. In DNA form, the CDR3 reads TGTGCCTGGAAGCCACAGGGAGGTATGAACTATGGCTACACCTTC. The rearrangement uses TRBV30 and TRBJ1-2, with a possible D match to TRBD1 (6 bases). CDR1 is GTSNPN and CDR2 is SVGIG in the germline V gene (reference sequence). The CDR3 loop spans 15 amino acids. Trimming left V 4 bases short and J 2 bases short, with 17 bases between.

CDR3 coding DNA: TGTGCCAGCAGCGAACCTCCGGGGGGCTTCACTGAAGCTTTCTTT. This encodes CASSEPPGGFTEAFF. The chain carries TRBV9 and TRBJ1-1, with a tentative D call TRBD1 (6 bases). The CDR3 has 15 amino acids. Between the trimmed V and J ends, which lost 3 bases and 4 bases, there was a span of 16 bases. CDR1 is SGDLS and CDR2 is YYNGEE in the germline V gene. The variable domain in full, with the rest retrieved from reference TRBV9 and TRBJ1-1, is DSGVTQTPKHLITATGQRVTLRCSPRSGDLSVYWYQQSLDQGLQFLIQYYNGEERAKGNILERFSAQQFPDLHSELNLSSLELGDSALYFCASSEPPGGFTEAFFGQGTRLTVV.

The chain has TRBV5-1 and TRBJ2-3; D may be TRBD2 (6 bases). The CDR3 runs to 18 residues. Trimming cost V 3 bases and J 3 bases, with 23 bases left between them. The germline CDR1 and CDR2 sequences are SGHRS and YFSETQ. In nucleotides, the CDR3 is TGCGCCAGCAGCTCCGCCTCCGGGACGCCGCGGGGAACAGATACGCAGTATTTT. This codes for CASSSASGTPRGTDTQYF.

This chain joins TRBV10-3 and TRBJ1-2; 9 bases agree with TRBD1. CDR1 is ENHRY, CDR2 SYGVKD, per germline. CDR3 length: 14 residues. The V segment lost 6 bases and the J segment 2 bases; nucleotides outside the gene matches: 4. The CDR3 protein is CAIRRQGGNYGYTF. CDR3 nucleotides: TGTGCCATCAGGAGACAGGGGGGGAACTATGGCTACACCTTC.

This chain uses TRBV29-1 with TRBJ2-3, with a tentative D call TRBD2 (7 bases). The V gene's germline CDR1 is SQVTM and CDR2 ANQGSEA. V lost 6 bases to trimming and J lost 2 bases, with 15 bases between them. The CDR3 length is 14 residues. CDR3 sequence: CSVGGRANTDTQYF. The CDR3 DNA sequence: TGCAGCGTGGGGGGGCGGGCAAACACAGATACGCAGTATTTT.